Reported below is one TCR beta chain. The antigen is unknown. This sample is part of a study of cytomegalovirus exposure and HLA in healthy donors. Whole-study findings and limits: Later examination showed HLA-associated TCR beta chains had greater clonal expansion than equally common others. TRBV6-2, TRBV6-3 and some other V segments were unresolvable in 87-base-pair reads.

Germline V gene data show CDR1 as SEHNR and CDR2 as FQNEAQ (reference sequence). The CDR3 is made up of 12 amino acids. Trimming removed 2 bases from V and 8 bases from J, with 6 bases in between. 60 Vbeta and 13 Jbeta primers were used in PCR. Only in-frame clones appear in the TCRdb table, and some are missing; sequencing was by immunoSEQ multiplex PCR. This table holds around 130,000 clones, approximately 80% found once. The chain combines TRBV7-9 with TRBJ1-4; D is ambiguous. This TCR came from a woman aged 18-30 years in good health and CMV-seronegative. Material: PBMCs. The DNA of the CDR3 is TGTGCCAGCAGCTTAAATCTGGAAAAACTGTTTTTT. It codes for CASSLNLEKLFF.